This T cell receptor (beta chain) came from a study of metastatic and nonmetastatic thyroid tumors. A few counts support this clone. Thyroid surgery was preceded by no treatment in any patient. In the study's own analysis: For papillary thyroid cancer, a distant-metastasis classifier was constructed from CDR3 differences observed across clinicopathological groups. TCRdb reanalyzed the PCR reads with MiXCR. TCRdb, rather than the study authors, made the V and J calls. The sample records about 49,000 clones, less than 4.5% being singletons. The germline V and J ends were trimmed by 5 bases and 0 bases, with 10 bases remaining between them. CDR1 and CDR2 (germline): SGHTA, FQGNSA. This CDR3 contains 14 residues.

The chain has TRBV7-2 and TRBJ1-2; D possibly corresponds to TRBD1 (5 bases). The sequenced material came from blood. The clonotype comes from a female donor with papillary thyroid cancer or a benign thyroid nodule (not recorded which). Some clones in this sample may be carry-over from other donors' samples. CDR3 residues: CASSAQGANYGYTF. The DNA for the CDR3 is TGTGCCAGCAGCGCGCAGGGTGCTAACTATGGCTACACCTTC.